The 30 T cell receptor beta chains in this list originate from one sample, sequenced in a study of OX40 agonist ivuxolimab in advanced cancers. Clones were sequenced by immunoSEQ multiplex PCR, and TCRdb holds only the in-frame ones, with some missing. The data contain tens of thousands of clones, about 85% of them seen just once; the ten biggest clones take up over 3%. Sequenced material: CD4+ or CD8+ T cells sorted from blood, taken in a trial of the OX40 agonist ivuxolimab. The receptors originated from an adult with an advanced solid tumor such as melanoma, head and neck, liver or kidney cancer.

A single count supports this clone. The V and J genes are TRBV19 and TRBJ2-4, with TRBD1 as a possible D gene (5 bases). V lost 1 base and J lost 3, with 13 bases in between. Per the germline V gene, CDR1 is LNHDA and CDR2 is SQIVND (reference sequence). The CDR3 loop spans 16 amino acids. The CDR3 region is CASSIGPTRGKNIQYF. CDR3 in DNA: TGTGCCAGTAGTATAGGACCAACAAGGGGCAAAAACATTCAGTACTTC.

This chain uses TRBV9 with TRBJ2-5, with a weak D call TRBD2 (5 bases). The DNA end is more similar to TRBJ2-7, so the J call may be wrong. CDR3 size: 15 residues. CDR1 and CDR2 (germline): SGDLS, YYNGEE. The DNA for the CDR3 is TGTGCCAGCAGCGTAGAGGGAACCCGGGGATACGAGCAGTACTTC. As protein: CASSVEGTRGYEQYF.

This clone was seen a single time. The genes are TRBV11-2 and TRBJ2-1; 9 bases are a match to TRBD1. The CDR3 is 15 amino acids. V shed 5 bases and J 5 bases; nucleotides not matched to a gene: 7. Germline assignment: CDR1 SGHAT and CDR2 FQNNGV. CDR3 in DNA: TGTGCCAGCAGCCCAGAGGGACAGGGTAACAATGAGCAGTTCTTC. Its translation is CASSPEGQGNNEQFF.

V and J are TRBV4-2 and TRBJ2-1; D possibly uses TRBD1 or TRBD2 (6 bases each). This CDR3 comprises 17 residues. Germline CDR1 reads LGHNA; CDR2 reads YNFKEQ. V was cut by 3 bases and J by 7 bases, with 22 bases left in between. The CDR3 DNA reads TGTGCCAGCAGCCAGGGAGGATTTGGGGGGCGAGGGAATGAGCAGTTCTTC. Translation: CASSQGGFGGRGNEQFF.

In nucleotides, the CDR3 is TGTGCCTGTGGCAGGGAGTACGCTGAAGCTTTCTTT. Its translation: CACGREYAEAFF. The chain employs TRBV30 and TRBJ1-1; tentatively, D is TRBD1 (5 bases). The CDR3 runs to 12 residues. CDR1 and CDR2 from the germline V gene are GTSNPN and SVGIG (reference sequence). Trimming removed 6 bases from V and 6 bases from J, with 14 bases in between.

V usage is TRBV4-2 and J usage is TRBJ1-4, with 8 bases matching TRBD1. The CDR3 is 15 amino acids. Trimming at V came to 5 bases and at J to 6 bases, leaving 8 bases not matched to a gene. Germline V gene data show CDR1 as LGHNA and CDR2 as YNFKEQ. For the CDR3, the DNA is TGTGCCAGCAGCTTGGCCCAGGGGGCGCATGAAAAACTGTTTTTT. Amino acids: CASSLAQGAHEKLFF.

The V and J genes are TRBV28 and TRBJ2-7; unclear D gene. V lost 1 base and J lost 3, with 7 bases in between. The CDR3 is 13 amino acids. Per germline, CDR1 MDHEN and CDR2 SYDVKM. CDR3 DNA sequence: TGTGCCAGCAGTTTATCTGCTCGCTACGAGCAGTACTTC. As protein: CASSLSARYEQYF.

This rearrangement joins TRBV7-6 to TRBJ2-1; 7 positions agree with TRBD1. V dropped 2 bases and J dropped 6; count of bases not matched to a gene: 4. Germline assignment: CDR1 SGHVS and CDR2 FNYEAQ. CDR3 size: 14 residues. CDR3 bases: TGTGCCAGCAGCTTAACAGGGGACCCCAATGAGCAGTTCTTC. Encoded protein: CASSLTGDPNEQFF.

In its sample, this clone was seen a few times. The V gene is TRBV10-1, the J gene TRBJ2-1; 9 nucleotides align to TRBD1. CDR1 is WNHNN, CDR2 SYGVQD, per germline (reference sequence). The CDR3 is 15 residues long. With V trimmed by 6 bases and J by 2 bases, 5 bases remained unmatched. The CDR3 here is CASRSGQGAYNEQFF. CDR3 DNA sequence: TGCGCCAGCAGATCGGGACAGGGTGCCTACAATGAGCAGTTCTTC.

The CDR3 region has the DNA TGCGCCAGCAGCTTGGCCTCTCGGACAGGGTTCAACACCGGGGAGCTGTTTTTT. Protein: CASSLASRTGFNTGELFF. The V and J genes are TRBV5-1 and TRBJ2-2, with TRBD1 matching 8 bases. The CDR3 consists of 18 residues. J was trimmed by 2 bases and V by 0 bases; bases with no gene match: 9. Per germline, CDR1 SGHRS and CDR2 YFSETQ.

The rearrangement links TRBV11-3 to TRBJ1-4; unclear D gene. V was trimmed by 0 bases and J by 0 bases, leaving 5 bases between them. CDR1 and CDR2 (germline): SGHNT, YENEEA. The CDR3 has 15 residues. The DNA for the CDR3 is TGTGCCAGCAGCTTAGATGCCTCAACTAATGAAAAACTGTTTTTT. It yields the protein CASSLDASTNEKLFF. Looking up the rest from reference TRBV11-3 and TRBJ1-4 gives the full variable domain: EAGVVQSPRYKIIEKKQPVAFWCNPISGHNTLYWYLQNLGQGPELLIRYENEEAVDDSQLPKDRFSAERLKGVDSTLKIQPAELGDSAVYLCASSLDASTNEKLFFGSGTQLSVL.

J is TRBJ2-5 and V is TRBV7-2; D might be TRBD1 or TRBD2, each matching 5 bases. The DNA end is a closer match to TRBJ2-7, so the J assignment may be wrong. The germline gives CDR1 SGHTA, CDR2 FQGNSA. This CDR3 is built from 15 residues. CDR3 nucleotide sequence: TGTGCCAGCAGCCCGACCGCGGGCCAGGGCTACGAGCAGTACTTC. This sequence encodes CASSPTAGQGYEQYF.

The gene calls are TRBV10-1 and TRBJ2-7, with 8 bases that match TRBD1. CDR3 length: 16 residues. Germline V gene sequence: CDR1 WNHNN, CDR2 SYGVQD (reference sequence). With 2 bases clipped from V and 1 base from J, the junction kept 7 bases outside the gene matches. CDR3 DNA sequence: TGCGCCAGCAGTGAGAACGCCGGGACAGGTTCCTACGAGCAGTACTTC. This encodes CASSENAGTGSYEQYF.

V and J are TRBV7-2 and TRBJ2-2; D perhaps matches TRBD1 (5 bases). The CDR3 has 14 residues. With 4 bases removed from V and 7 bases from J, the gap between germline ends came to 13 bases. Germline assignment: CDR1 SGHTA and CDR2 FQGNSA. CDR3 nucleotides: TGTGCCAGCAGCTCAGGGCCGGGTCTCGGGGAGCTGTTTTTT. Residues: CASSSGPGLGELFF.

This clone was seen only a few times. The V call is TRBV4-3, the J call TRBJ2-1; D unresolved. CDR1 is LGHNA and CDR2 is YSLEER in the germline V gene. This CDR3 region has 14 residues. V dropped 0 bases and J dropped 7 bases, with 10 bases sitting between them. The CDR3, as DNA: TGCGCCAGCAGCCAAGATAAGTCCGGAAATGAGCAGTTCTTC. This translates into CASSQDKSGNEQFF.

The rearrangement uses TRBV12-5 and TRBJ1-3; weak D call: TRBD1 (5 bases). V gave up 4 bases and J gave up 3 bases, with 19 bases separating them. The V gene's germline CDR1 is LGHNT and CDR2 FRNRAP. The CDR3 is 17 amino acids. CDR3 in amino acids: CASGSPLWGVDGNTIYF. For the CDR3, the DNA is TGTGCTAGTGGTTCCCCTCTCTGGGGGGTCGATGGAAACACCATATATTTT.

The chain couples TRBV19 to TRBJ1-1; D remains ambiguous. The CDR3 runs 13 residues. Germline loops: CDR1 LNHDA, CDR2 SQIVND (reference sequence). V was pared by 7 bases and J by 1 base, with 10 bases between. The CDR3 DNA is TGTGCCAGTATCCCATGGGGGAACACTGAAGCTTTCTTT. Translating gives CASIPWGNTEAFF.

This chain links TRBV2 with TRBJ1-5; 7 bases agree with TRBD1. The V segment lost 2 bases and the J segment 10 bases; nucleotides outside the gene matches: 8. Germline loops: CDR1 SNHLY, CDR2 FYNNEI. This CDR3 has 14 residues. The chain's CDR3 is CASSESGGIFPQHF. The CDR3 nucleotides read TGTGCCAGCAGTGAATCAGGGGGGATCTTTCCCCAGCATTTT.

This CDR3 is CASSLDRGRNQPQHF. In nucleotides, the CDR3 is TGTGCCAGCAGTCTAGACAGGGGTAGGAATCAGCCCCAGCATTTT. The chain links TRBV28 to TRBJ1-5, with TRBD1 identical over 8 bases. Germline V lookup: CDR1 MDHEN, CDR2 SYDVKM. CDR3 length equals 15 residues. The V segment lost 5 bases and the J segment 4 bases; nucleotides outside the gene matches: 7.

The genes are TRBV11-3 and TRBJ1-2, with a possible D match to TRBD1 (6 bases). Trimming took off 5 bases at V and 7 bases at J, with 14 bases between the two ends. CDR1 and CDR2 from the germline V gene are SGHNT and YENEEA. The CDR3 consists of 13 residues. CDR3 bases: TGTGCCAGCAGCGGTACAGGGACCTCTGGCTACACCTTC. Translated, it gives CASSGTGTSGYTF.

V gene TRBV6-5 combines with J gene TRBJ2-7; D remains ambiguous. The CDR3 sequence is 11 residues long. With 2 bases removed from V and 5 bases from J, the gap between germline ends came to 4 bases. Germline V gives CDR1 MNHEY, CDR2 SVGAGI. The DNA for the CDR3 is TGTGCCAGCAGTTACAGGGACGAGCAGTACTTC. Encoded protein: CASSYRDEQYF.

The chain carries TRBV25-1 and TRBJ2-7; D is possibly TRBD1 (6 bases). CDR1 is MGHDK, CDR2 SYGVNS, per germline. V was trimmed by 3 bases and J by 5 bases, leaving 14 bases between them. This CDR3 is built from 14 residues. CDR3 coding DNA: TGTGCCAGCAGTGATTTTTGGGCAGGGGACGAGCAGTACTTC. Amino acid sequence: CASSDFWAGDEQYF.

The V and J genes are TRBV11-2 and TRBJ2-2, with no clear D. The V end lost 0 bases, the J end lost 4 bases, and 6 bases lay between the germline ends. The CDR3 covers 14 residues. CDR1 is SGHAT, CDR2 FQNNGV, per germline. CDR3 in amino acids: CASSLEGFTGELFF. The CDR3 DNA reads TGTGCCAGCAGCTTAGAAGGGTTCACCGGGGAGCTGTTTTTT.

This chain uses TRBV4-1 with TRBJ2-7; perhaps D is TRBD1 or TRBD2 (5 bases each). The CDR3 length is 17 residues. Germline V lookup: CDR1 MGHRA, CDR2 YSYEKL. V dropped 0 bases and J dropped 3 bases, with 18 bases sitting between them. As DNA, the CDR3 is TGCGCCAGCAGCCAAGATCCGGTGTGGGGGAGAAACTACGAGCAGTACTTC. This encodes CASSQDPVWGRNYEQYF.

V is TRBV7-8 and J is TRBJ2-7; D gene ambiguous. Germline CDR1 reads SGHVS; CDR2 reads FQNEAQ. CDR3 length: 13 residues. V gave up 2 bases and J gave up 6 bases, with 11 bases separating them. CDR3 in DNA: TGTGCCAGCAGCTTATTCCAGGTTCGCGAGCAGTACTTC. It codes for CASSLFQVREQYF.

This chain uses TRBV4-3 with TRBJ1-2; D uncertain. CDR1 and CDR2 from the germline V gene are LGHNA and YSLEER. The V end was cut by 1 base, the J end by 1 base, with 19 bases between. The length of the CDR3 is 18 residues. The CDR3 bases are TGCGCCAGCAGCCAAGTTCTGCTGACTGGAGAGGGTAACTATGGCTACACCTTC. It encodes CASSQVLLTGEGNYGYTF.

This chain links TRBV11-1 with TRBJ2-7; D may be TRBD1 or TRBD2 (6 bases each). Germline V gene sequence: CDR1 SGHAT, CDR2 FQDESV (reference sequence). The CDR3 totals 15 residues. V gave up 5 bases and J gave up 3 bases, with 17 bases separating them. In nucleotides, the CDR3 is TGTGCCAGCAGCCCCTGGGGGGCGGGAAGCTACGAGCAGTACTTC. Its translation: CASSPWGAGSYEQYF.

Here the CDR3 reads CASSPDRGDGYTF. The CDR3 DNA follows: TGTGCCAGCTCCCCGGACAGGGGGGATGGCTACACCTTC. The V call is TRBV18, the J call TRBJ1-2, with TRBD1 identical over 10 bases. J gave up 6 bases and V 6 bases, and 4 bases lay outside the gene matches. The CDR3 loop spans 13 amino acids. The V gene's germline CDR1 is KGHSH and CDR2 LQKENI.

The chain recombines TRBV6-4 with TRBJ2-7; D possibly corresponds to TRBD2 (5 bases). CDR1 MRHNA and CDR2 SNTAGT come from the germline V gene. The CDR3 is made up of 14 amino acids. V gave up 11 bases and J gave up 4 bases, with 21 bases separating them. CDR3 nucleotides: TGTGCCTTAATTTGGACCGGACGGGAATACGAGCAGTACTTC. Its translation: CALIWTGREYEQYF.

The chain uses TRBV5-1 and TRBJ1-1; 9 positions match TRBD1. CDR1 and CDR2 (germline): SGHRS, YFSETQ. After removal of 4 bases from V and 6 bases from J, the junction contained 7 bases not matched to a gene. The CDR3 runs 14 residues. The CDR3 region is CASSRGQGHSEAFF. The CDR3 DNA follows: TGCGCCAGCAGCCGGGGACAGGGTCATTCTGAAGCTTTCTTT.